The clone carrying this TCR beta chain showed up many times. Its antigen is as yet unknown. This record belongs to a study of T-cell memory formation after mild COVID-19. CDR1 SGHRS and CDR2 YFSETQ come from the germline V gene. J gave up 6 bases and V 4 bases, and 10 bases lay outside the gene matches. The CDR3 is made up of 14 amino acids. TCRdb re-derived calls from the 5' RACE reads in MiXCR, one entry per CDR3 protein. The top ten clones hold 22% of a sample with around 300,000 distinct CDR3 sequences, approximately 15% of them seen once. General observations from the study: Balance between CD4 and CD8 was seen in clones contracting day 15 to 85, and a CD4+ lean was seen in later expanders.

What was sequenced was PBMCs or a T cell subset sorted from them (not recorded which). This sequence was found in a man younger than 30 who had mild COVID-19 (a few samples of this study predate the infection). Cell type and time point are not known. J is TRBJ2-7 and V is TRBV5-1; 7 positions match TRBD1. The CDR3, as DNA: TGCGCCAGCAGCCCGACAGGGATTAAGCCCGAGCAGTACTTC. It codes for CASSPTGIKPEQYF.